Included here is one T cell receptor beta chain sequence, with context. Its antigen remains unidentified. Germline CDR1 MNHEY, CDR2 SMNVEV (reference sequence). The germline V and J ends were trimmed by 3 bases and 5 bases, with 16 bases remaining between them. The CDR3 length is 15 residues. A second PCR of 7 to 11 cycles used a sample-barcoded 5' primer and a J-beta primer mix. TCRdb reprocessed the 5' RACE reads with MiXCR, giving one entry per CDR3 protein. The data hold about 1.6 million distinct CDR3 sequences, with approximately 32% observed a single time. The draw of peripheral blood yielded roughly 9.4 milliliters from each donor. This entry is derived from a study of blood T cells in healthy people across ages. General study results and limits: A strong correlation was found between TCR beta diversity and the percentage of naive T cells. Diversity was higher, and naive CD4+ cells more numerous, in long-lived donors than in aged donors.

The specimen sequenced was blood. The V gene is TRBV27, the J gene TRBJ2-5; possibly TRBD2 for D (6 bases). This TCR derives from a woman aged 25 to 39 in good health. In DNA, the CDR3 is TGTGCCAGCAGTTTCCTCACTAGCCGTATGGAGACCCAGTACTTC. Amino acids: CASSFLTSRMETQYF.